This T cell receptor (beta chain) was retrieved from a study of T cell responses to AZD1222 COVID-19 vaccine. The table came from immunoSEQ multiplex PCR; TCRdb's copy has only in-frame clones and leaves some out. The data show roughly 150,000 clones, about nine tenths seen once. The V gene end was trimmed by 1 base and the J gene end by 1 base; junction bases not matched to a gene: 9. The CDR3 has 18 amino acids. Germline V lookup: CDR1 MGHDK, CDR2 SYGVNS. This rearrangement joins TRBV25-1 to TRBJ2-2, with TRBD1 matching 7 bases. This TCR was recovered from an adult who received the AZD1222 COVID-19 vaccine. This sample comprised peripheral blood, obtained 28 days after the second AZD1222 dose. The CDR3 nucleotides are TGTGCCAGCAGTGAATTAAAAAGGGGACAGCGGAACACCGGGGAGCTGTTTTTT. Translation gives CASSELKRGQRNTGELFF. Combining the CDR3 with reference TRBV25-1 and TRBJ2-2 gives the whole variable domain EADIYQTPRYLVIGTGKKITLECSQTMGHDKMYWYQQDPGMELHLIHYSYGVNSTEKGDLSSESTVSRIRTEHFPLTLESARPSHTSQYLCASSELKRGQRNTGELFFGEGSRLTVL.